A selection of T cell receptor beta chains follows, all from one sample in a study of blood T cell repertoires in COVID-19. Repertoires were generated with immunoSEQ multiplex PCR, while TCRdb's copy carries only in-frame clones and drops some. In the table there are over 120,000 clones, around 73% of which are singletons. The sequenced sample was peripheral blood. These receptors came from a woman between 50 and 59 years old with active or convalescent COVID-19. Each CDR3 is given with its conserved first and last residue. The D gene is left open where the match is weak. Clone size is shown for a subset of rows, as once, few, many or a class of expanded clone.

TRBD2,.,TRBV5-1,TRBJ2-3,TGCGCCAGCAGCTTGGAGGGGCTAGCGGGAGGAGCAGATACGCAGTATTTT,CASSLEGLAGGADTQYF
TRBD2,.,TRBV13,TRBJ2-3,TGTGCCAGCAGCTTCGCGGGAGGGCCGACCACAGATACGCAGTATTTT,CASSFAGGPTTDTQYF
TRBD1,.,TRBV3-1/TRBV3-2,TRBJ1-3,TGTGCCAGCAGCCAAAGGACAGGGGGCTCTGGAAACACCATATATTTT,CASSQRTGGSGNTIYF
TRBD1,.,TRBV30,TRBJ1-2,TGTGCCTCGAAACAGGGGAACTATGGCTACACCTTC,CASKQGNYGYTF
.,.,TRBV27,TRBJ2-1,TGTGCCAGCAGTTTAAGGGGGGGAGGGACTCTGCTGTCGGAGCAGTTCTTC,CASSLRGGGTLLSEQFF
.,.,TRBV4-2,TRBJ2-3,TGTGCCAGCAGCCGGGGTAGGGAGACGATACAGTATTTT,CASSRGRETIQYF
.,.,TRBV4-1,TRBJ2-7,TGCGCCAGCAGCCAACTCGAGCCAGGGTCATACGAGCAGTACTTC,CASSQLEPGSYEQYF
TRBD1,.,TRBV19,TRBJ2-7,TGTGCCAGTAGCCCCACAGGGGTCTTTTCCTACGAGCAGTACTTC,CASSPTGVFSYEQYF
.,.,TRBV28,TRBJ2-7,TGTGCCAGCAGTTTCGGGGCCTACGAGCAGTACTTC,CASSFGAYEQYF
.,.,TRBV19,TRBJ1-1,TGTGCCAGTAGTAACAGGGTAGGGACTGAAGCTTTCTTT,CASSNRVGTEAFF
.,.,TRBV5-5,TRBJ1-3,TGTGCCAGCAGCTTGGGGGGGCTCAACTCTGGAAACACCATATATTTT,CASSLGGLNSGNTIYF
.,once,TRBV19,TRBJ2-7,TGTGCCAGTAGTATACAGGGAGGAGGTTACGAGCAGTACTTC,CASSIQGGGYEQYF
.,few,TRBV3-1/TRBV3-2,TRBJ1-2,TGTGCCAGCAGCGGGAGGGGTTACGGCTACACCTTC,CASSGRGYGYTF
TRBD1,.,TRBV6-2/TRBV6-3,TRBJ1-2,TGTGCCAGCAGTTACTCGTTGGACAGGTCCCTTTCTAGCTATGGCTACACCTTC,CASSYSLDRSLSSYGYTF
.,.,TRBV5-6,TRBJ1-2,TGTGCCAGCAGCTTGGGGTCCGGGACGGCGGGGTATGGCTACACCTTC,CASSLGSGTAGYGYTF
.,.,TRBV7-2,TRBJ2-1,TGTGCCAGCAGCTTAGATAGGACAATAGTAAATGAGCAGTTCTTC,CASSLDRTIVNEQFF
.,.,TRBV9,TRBJ1-6,TGTGCCAGCAGCGCCGGGACTTATAATTCACCCCTCCACTTT,CASSAGTYNSPLHF
.,once,TRBV20-1,TRBJ2-1,TGCAGTGCTAGTCGCTCGTGGGGGCCGGACAATGAGCAGTTCTTC,CSASRSWGPDNEQFF
.,few,TRBV5-1,TRBJ1-6,TGCGCCAGCAGCTTGGACTTCCAGGGGCAATATAATTCACCCCTCCACTTT,CASSLDFQGQYNSPLHF
.,.,TRBV28,TRBJ1-3,TGTGCCAGCAGTTTTCTCGGTATTTCTGGAAACACCATATATTTT,CASSFLGISGNTIYF
TRBD1,once,TRBV12-3/TRBV12-4,TRBJ1-1,TGTGCCAGCAATACTCGGACAGGCACTGAAGCTTTCTTT,CASNTRTGTEAFF
.,.,TRBV6-2/TRBV6-3,TRBJ2-1,TGTGCCAGCACCCCCGGGACTTACTACAATGAGCAGTTCTTC,CASTPGTYYNEQFF
.,.,TRBV7-8,TRBJ2-7,TGTGCCAGCAGCCAGCAACTAGGCGAGCAGTACTTC,CASSQQLGEQYF
TRBD1,few,TRBV10-3,TRBJ1-3,TGTGCCATCAGTGAGTCACTTGGGACAGGTAGCTCTGGAAACACCATATATTTT,CAISESLGTGSSGNTIYF
TRBD1,.,TRBV6-5,TRBJ1-2,TGTGCCACCTACAGGGGGGGTTCGGGTGGCTACACCTTC,CATYRGGSGGYTF
.,.,TRBV7-2,TRBJ1-5,TGTGCCAGCAGCTTAGCGGGGGGGTCTAATCAGCCCCAGCATTTT,CASSLAGGSNQPQHF
.,.,TRBV29-1,TRBJ2-1,TGCAGCGCCGGGACATCATACAATGAGCAGTTCTTC,CSAGTSYNEQFF
TRBD2,.,TRBV11-3,TRBJ2-2,TGTGCCAGCAGGGGGACTAGCGGGGAGAACACCGGGGAGCTGTTTTTT,CASRGTSGENTGELFF
TRBD1,.,TRBV2,TRBJ1-2,TGTGCCAGCAGTGTAAGGGGGCAGTCGATCGTTGGCTACACCTTC,CASSVRGQSIVGYTF
TRBD2,once,TRBV19,TRBJ2-3,TGTGCCAGTAGTCCCAGGGTTAGCGGGAGTAAGGATACGCAGTATTTT,CASSPRVSGSKDTQYF
TRBD2,.,TRBV18,TRBJ2-5,TGTGCCAGCTCACCAAGCGGGGGGGCCCGGGAGACCCAGTACTTC,CASSPSGGARETQYF
.,.,TRBV6-1,TRBJ1-1,TGTGCCAGCAGTGAGGCTCAGGGGAGCACTGAAGCTTTCTTT,CASSEAQGSTEAFF
.,few,TRBV13,TRBJ1-5,TGTGCCAGCAGCTCCGGGGTCCAGCGCCATCAGCCCCAGCATTTT,CASSSGVQRHQPQHF
TRBD1,few,TRBV29-1,TRBJ2-1,TGCAGCGTTGAAGATGGGGACAGCATATTCTACAATGAGCAGTTCTTC,CSVEDGDSIFYNEQFF
.,.,TRBV12-5,TRBJ2-1,TGTGCTAGTGGTTTGAATTCCGCGGAAAATGAGCAGTTCTTC,CASGLNSAENEQFF
TRBD1,.,TRBV2,TRBJ1-6,TGTGCCAGCAGTGACGGCAGGGGGGATTCACCCCTCCACTTT,CASSDGRGDSPLHF
TRBD2,.,TRBV14,TRBJ2-5,TGTGCCAGCAGCCGCGCGGGAGTTGAGACCCAGTACTTC,CASSRAGVETQYF